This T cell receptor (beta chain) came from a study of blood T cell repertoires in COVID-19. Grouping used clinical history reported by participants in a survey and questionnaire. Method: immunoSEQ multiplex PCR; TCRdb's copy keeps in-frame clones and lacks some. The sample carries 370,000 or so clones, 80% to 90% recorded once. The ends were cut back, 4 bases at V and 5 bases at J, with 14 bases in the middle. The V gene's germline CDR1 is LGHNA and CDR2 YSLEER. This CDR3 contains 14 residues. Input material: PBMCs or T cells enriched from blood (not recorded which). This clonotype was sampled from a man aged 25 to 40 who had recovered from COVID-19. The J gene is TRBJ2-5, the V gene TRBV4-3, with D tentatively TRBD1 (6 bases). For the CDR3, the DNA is TGCGCCAGCAGCCCCAGGGGTGGTGGGGAGACCCAGTACTTC. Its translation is CASSPRGGGETQYF.